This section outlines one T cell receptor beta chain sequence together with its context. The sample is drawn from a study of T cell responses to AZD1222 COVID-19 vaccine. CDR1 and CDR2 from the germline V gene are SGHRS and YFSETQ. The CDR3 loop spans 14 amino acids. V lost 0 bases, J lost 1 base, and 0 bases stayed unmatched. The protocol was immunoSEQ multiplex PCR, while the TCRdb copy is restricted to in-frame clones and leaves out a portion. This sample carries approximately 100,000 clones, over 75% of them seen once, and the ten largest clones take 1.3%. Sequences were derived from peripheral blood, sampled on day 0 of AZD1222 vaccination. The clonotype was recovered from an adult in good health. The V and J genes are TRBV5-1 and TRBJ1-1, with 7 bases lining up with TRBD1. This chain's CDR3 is CASSLEGANTEAFF. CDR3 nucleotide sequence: TGCGCCAGCAGCTTGGAGGGGGCGAACACTGAAGCTTTCTTT. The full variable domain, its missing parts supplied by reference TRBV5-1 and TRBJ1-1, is KAGVTQTPRYLIKTRGQQVTLSCSPISGHRSVSWYQQTPGQGLQFLFEYFSETQRNKGNFPGRFSGRQFSNSRSEMNVSTLELGDSALYLCASSLEGANTEAFFGQGTRLTVV.